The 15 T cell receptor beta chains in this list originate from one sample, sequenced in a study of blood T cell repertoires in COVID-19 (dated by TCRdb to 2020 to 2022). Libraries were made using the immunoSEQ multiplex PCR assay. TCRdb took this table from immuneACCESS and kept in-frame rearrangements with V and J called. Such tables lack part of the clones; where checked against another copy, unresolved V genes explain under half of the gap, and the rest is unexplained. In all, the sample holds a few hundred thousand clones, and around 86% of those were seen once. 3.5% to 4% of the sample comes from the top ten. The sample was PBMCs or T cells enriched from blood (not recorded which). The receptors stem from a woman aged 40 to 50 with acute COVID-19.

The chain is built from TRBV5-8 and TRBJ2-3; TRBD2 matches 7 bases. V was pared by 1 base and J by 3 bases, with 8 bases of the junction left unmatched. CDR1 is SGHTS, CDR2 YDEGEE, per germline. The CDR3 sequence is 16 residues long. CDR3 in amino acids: CASSLMVGGSTDTQYF. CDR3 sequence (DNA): TGTGCCAGCAGCTTGATGGTGGGCGGGAGTACAGATACGCAGTATTTT.

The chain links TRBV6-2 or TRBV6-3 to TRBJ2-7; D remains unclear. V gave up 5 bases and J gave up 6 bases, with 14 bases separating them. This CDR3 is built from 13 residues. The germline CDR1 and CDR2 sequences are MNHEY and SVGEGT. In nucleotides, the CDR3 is TGTGCCAGCAGTCAGGTGGCCTTTTCCGAGCAGTACTTC. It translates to CASSQVAFSEQYF.

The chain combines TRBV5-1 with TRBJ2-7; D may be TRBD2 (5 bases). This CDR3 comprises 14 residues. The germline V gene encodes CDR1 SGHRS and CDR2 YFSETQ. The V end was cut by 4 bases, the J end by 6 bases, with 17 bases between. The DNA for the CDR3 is TGCGCCAGCAGCCTAGCCGGATCAAATATCGAGCAGTACTTC. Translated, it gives CASSLAGSNIEQYF.

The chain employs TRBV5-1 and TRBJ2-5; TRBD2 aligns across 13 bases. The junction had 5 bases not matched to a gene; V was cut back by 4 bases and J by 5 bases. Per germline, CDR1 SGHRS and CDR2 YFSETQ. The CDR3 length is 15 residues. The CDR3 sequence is CASSPGTSGIETQYF. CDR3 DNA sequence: TGCGCCAGCAGCCCCGGGACTAGCGGGATTGAGACCCAGTACTTC.

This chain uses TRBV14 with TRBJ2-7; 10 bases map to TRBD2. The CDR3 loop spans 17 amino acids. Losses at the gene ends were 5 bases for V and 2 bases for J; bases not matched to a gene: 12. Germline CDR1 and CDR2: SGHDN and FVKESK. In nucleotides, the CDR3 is TGTGCCAGCAGCGCGAACTCCCAAAGCGGGAGGGCCTACGAGCAGTACTTC. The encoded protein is CASSANSQSGRAYEQYF.

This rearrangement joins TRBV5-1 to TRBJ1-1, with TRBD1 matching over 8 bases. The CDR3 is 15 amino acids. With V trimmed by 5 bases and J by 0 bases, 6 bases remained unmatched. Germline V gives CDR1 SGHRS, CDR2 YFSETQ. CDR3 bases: TGCGCCAGCAGAGGACAGGGAGGAATGAACACTGAAGCTTTCTTT. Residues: CASRGQGGMNTEAFF. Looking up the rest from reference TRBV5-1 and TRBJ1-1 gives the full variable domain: KAGVTQTPRYLIKTRGQQVTLSCSPISGHRSVSWYQQTPGQGLQFLFEYFSETQRNKGNFPGRFSGRQFSNSRSEMNVSTLELGDSALYLCASRGQGGMNTEAFFGQGTRLTVV.

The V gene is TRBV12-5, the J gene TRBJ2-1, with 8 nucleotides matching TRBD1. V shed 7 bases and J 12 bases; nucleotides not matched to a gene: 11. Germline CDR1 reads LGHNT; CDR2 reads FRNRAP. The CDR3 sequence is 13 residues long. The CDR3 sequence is CASALFQGAAQFF. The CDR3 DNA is TGTGCTAGTGCCCTTTTTCAGGGGGCCGCGCAGTTCTTC.

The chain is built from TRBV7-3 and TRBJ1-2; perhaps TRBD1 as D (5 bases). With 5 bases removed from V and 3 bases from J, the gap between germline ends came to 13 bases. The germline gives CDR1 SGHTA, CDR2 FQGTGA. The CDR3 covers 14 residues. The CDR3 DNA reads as TGTGCCAGCAGCCCACGGGGGTCGGACTATGGCTACACCTTC. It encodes CASSPRGSDYGYTF.

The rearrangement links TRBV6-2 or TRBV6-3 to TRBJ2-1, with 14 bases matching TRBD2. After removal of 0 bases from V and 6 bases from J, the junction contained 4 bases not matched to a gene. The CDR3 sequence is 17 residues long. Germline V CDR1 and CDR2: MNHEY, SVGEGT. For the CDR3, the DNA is TGTGCCAGCAGTTACTCGGGACTAGCGGGAGTGACCAATGAGCAGTTCTTC. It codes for CASSYSGLAGVTNEQFF.

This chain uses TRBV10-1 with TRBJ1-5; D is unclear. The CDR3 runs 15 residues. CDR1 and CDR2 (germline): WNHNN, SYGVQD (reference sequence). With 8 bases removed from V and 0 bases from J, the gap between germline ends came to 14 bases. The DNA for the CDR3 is TGCGCCAGCCCGGAAAGGAGAAATAGCAATCAGCCCCAGCATTTT. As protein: CASPERRNSNQPQHF.

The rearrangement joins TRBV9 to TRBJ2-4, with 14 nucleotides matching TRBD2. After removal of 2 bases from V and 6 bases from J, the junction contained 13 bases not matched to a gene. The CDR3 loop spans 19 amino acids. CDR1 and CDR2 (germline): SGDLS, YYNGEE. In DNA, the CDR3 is TGTGCCAGCAGCGTGGGGGGACTAGCGGGAGTCCCAGGGGGAAACATTCAGTACTTC. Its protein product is CASSVGGLAGVPGGNIQYF.

CDR3 residues: CASSGARRYNEQFF. DNA of the CDR3: TGTGCCAGCAGTGGGGCAAGAAGATACAATGAGCAGTTCTTC. The chain carries TRBV2 and TRBJ2-1; no firm D call. The germline V and J ends were trimmed by 4 bases and 4 bases, with 11 bases remaining between them. Germline CDR1 and CDR2: SNHLY and FYNNEI. CDR3 length: 14 residues.

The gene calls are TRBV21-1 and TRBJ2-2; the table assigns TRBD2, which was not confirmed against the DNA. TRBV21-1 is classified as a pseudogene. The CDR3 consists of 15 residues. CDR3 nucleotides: TGTGCCAGCCCCAAAGGGAGAGCAGTCACCGGGGAGCTGTTTTTT. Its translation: CASPKGRAVTGELFF.

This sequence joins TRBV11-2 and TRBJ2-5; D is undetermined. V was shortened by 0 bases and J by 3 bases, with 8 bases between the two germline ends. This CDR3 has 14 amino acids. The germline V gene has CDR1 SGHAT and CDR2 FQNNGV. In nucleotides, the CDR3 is TGTGCCAGCAGCTTAGATGTCTTAAAAGAGACCCAGTACTTC. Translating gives CASSLDVLKETQYF. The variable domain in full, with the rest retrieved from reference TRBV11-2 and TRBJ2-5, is EAGVAQSPRYKIIEKRQSVAFWCNPISGHATLYWYQQILGQGPKLLIQFQNNGVVDDSQLPKDRFSAERLKGVDSTLKIQPAKLEDSAVYLCASSLDVLKETQYFGPGTRLLVL.

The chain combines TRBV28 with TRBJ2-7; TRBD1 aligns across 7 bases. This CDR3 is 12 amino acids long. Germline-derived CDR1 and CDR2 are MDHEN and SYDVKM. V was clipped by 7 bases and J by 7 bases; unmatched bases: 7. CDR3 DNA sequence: TGTGCCAGCACTCCGGACAGGCTTGAGCAGTACTTC. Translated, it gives CASTPDRLEQYF. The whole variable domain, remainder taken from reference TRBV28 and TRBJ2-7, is DVKVTQSSRYLVKRTGEKVFLECVQDMDHENMFWYRQDPGLGLRLIYFSYDVKMKEKGDIPEGYSVSREKKERFSLILESASTNQTSMYLCASTPDRLEQYFGPGTRLTVT.